This T cell receptor (beta chain) was sequenced during a study of blood T cell repertoires in COVID-19. As for the study in general: Material from acute and convalescent COVID-19 was sourced from the United States, Italy and Spain. Sample material is recorded as cDNA or gDNA derived from T cells, B-cell-depleted T cells, or PBMCs.

As processed by the authors: Cell counts per sample came from amplifying reference gene primers. Libraries were prepared by immunoSEQ multiplex PCR; TCRdb keeps only in-frame clonotypes and omits some of them. V, J and clone size were drawn from that table, and D and trimming were deduced from the DNA. The top ten hold roughly 15% of the sample, which has about 50,000 clones, roughly nine tenths seen once. The CDR3 has 15 residues. Germline V gene data show CDR1 as MNHEY and CDR2 as SVGAGI. Trimming shortened V by 8 bases and J by 6 bases, and 19 bases separated the two germline ends. This clone was picked up a small number of times.

This sequence joins TRBV6-5 and TRBJ2-2, with D possibly being TRBD1 (5 bases). The sequence came from a man aged 55 to 70 with active or convalescent COVID-19. The specimen sequenced was peripheral blood. The CDR3 bases are TGTGCCAGCCGCTCCGTTACAGGCGCAGCCGGGGAGCTGTTTTTT. It translates to CASRSVTGAAGELFF.